This T cell receptor (beta chain) came from a study of cytomegalovirus exposure and HLA in healthy donors. This PCR relied on a set of 60 Vbeta primers and 13 Jbeta primers. Profiling relied on immunoSEQ multiplex PCR, and the TCRdb table lists in-frame clones only, not all of them. The sample holds 70,000 to 95,000 clones, about four fifths seen once. Germline CDR1 SGHRS, CDR2 YFSETQ. The CDR3 runs to 16 residues. V dropped 0 bases and J dropped 4; count of bases not matched to a gene: 5. This sequence joins TRBV5-1 and TRBJ2-2; TRBD1 aligns across 8 bases. The material sequenced was PBMCs. The TCR originated in a man aged 40-49 years in good health and CMV-seronegative. The CDR3 region is CASSLGTGSTTGELFF. As DNA, the CDR3 is TGCGCCAGCAGCTTGGGGACAGGGTCGACCACCGGGGAGCTGTTTTTT. Using reference TRBV5-1 and TRBJ2-2 for the parts outside the CDR3, the full variable domain is KAGVTQTPRYLIKTRGQQVTLSCSPISGHRSVSWYQQTPGQGLQFLFEYFSETQRNKGNFPGRFSGRQFSNSRSEMNVSTLELGDSALYLCASSLGTGSTTGELFFGEGSRLTVL.